These T cell receptor beta chains were read from a single sample in a study of early T cells in non-severe SARS-CoV-2 infection. A single record per CDR3 protein comes from TCRdb applying MiXCR to the 5' RACE reads. This sample has roughly 70,000 distinct CDR3 sequences, with around 20% found just once. This specimen consisted of whole blood, obtained at baseline. The receptors were gathered from an adult who was a healthcare worker with PCR-confirmed SARS-CoV-2 infection or an uninfected control (not recorded which). Both conserved end residues are part of each CDR3. A D gene is named only where the DNA matches it firmly. Only part of the rows carry a size: once, few, many, or a class if the clone is expanded.

TRBJ2-7,few,TRBV12-3/TRBV12-4,14,-,TGTGCCAGCAGTTTCGGGACACAGGTCTACGAGCAGTACTTC,CASSFGTQVYEQYF
TRBJ2-1,few,TRBV19,13,-,TGTGCCGCCGGGCGGGCAACTTACAATGAGCAGTTCTTC,CAAGRATYNEQFF
TRBJ1-6,-,TRBV7-9,12,-,TGTGCCAGCAGCTTTTACGGGGCACCCCTCCACTTT,CASSFYGAPLHF
TRBJ1-6,-,TRBV7-9,16,TRBD1,TGTGCCAGCAGCCTCTGGGACAGGGCGGGAAGATCACCCCTCCACTTT,CASSLWDRAGRSPLHF
TRBJ1-1,-,TRBV12-5,15,-,TGTGCTAGTGGTTTGGTACAGTCCCCGAACACTGAAGCTTTCTTT,CASGLVQSPNTEAFF
TRBJ2-5,-,TRBV6-2/TRBV6-3,13,-,TGTGCCAGCAGAGGGGGAGTCGGGGAGACCCAGTACTTC,CASRGGVGETQYF
TRBJ1-2,few,TRBV18,16,TRBD1,TGTGCCAGCTCACCCGAGACAGGGGGCGCGTACTATGGCTACACCTTC,CASSPETGGAYYGYTF
TRBJ2-3,-,TRBV7-9,16,TRBD2,TGTGCCAGCAGCTCGAGACTAGCGGGGAGCACAGATACGCAGTATTTT,CASSSRLAGSTDTQYF
TRBJ1-4,medium-sized,TRBV20-1,12,-,TGCAGTGCACAAGGGGAGAATGAAAAACTGTTTTTT,CSAQGENEKLFF
TRBJ2-3,few,TRBV3-1,16,-,TGTGCCAGCAGCCAAGTTCGGAGGGCACGCACAGATACGCAGTATTTT,CASSQVRRARTDTQYF
TRBJ1-5,-,TRBV3-1,14,-,TGTGCCAGCAGCTTGGGAACAGACAATCAGCCCCAGCATTTT,CASSLGTDNQPQHF
TRBJ2-7,many,TRBV3-1,13,-,TGTGCCAGCAGCCAAGGGCAAGTGTACGAGCAGTACTTC,CASSQGQVYEQYF
TRBJ2-2,-,TRBV7-3,13,-,TGTGCCAGCAGCTCGGACCTAACCGGGGAGCTGTTTTTT,CASSSDLTGELFF
TRBJ1-3,-,TRBV20-1,14,-,TGCAGTGCTAGAGATCCCTACTCTGGAAACACCATATATTTT,CSARDPYSGNTIYF
TRBJ1-2,-,TRBV5-1,12,-,TGCGCCAGCAGCCCCGGGGCGATTGGCTACACCTTC,CASSPGAIGYTF
TRBJ2-7,-,TRBV4-1,16,-,TGCGCCAGCAGCCAAGATCGAGGGTTCCGCTCCTACGAGCAGTACTTC,CASSQDRGFRSYEQYF
TRBJ1-1,few,TRBV29-1,13,TRBD1,TGCAGCGCTTTGGACAGGGCTGGCACTGAAGCTTTCTTT,CSALDRAGTEAFF
TRBJ1-2,-,TRBV2,10,-,TGTGCCAGCAAGGGAGGTGGCTACACCTTC,CASKGGGYTF
TRBJ2-3,-,TRBV20-1,15,-,TGCAGTGCTAGAGATGCTCGGGCATCCACAGATACGCAGTATTTT,CSARDARASTDTQYF
TRBJ1-5,many,TRBV7-8,17,-,TGTGCCAGCAGCTTGATTTGGGGGCCTAATAGCAATCAGCCCCAGCATTTT,CASSLIWGPNSNQPQHF
TRBJ1-1,few,TRBV3-1,14,TRBD1,TGTGCCAGCAGCCAAGGAGAGGACAGGGCGGGAGCTTTCTTT,CASSQGEDRAGAFF
TRBJ1-2,few,TRBV10-3,11,-,TGTGCCATCAGTCACCACTATGGCTACACCTTC,CAISHHYGYTF
TRBJ1-1,-,TRBV3-1,14,-,TGTGCCAGCAGCCAGGGTGAGATGAACACTGAAGCTTTCTTT,CASSQGEMNTEAFF
TRBJ2-7,-,TRBV10-3,12,TRBD1,TGTGCCACCGGACAGGGAGTCTACGAGCAGTACTTC,CATGQGVYEQYF
TRBJ2-3,-,TRBV20-1,13,-,TGCAGTGCTAGACGGAGAGGCACAGATACGCAGTATTTT,CSARRRGTDTQYF
TRBJ2-1,-,TRBV5-1,15,-,TGCGCCAGCAGCTATTACAAATCAGGGGTGAATGAGCAGTTCTTC,CASSYYKSGVNEQFF
TRBJ2-7,few,TRBV9,13,-,TGTGCCAGCAGTCGCCGACCGAGGTCCGAGCAGTACTTC,CASSRRPRSEQYF
TRBJ1-4,few,TRBV19,17,TRBD1,TGTGCCAGTAGTACCAACAGGGGCCCGGGGACTAATGAAAAACTGTTTTTT,CASSTNRGPGTNEKLFF
TRBJ1-2,few,TRBV6-2/TRBV6-3,13,-,TGTGCCAGCAGACGAAGAAAATTGAATGGCTACACCTTC,CASRRRKLNGYTF
TRBJ2-1,many,TRBV12-3/TRBV12-4,14,-,TGTGCCAGCAGCTCCAGTCGGGGAGCGGTCGAGCAGTTCTTC,CASSSSRGAVEQFF
TRBJ2-4,few,TRBV21-1,13,-,TGTGCCAGCCGCAAGATAGCCAAAAACATTCAGTACTTC,CASRKIAKNIQYF
TRBJ2-1,-,TRBV5-1,13,TRBD2,TGCGCCAGCGGGAGGGATTCCTACAATGAGCAGTTCTTC,CASGRDSYNEQFF
TRBJ1-2,few,TRBV7-8,12,-,TGTGCCAGCAGCTTCGTAGACTATGGCTACACCTTC,CASSFVDYGYTF
TRBJ1-5,-,TRBV5-5,13,-,TGTGCCAGCAGCTTGAGCGGAGTTCAGCCCCAGCATTTT,CASSLSGVQPQHF
TRBJ2-2,many,TRBV3-1,16,-,TGTGCCAGCAGCCAATTTGCGGGGCGGGGCACCGGGGAGCTGTTTTTT,CASSQFAGRGTGELFF
TRBJ2-5,few,TRBV2,18,TRBD2,TGTGCCAGCAGTGAACCGGCTAGCGGGGCCTCACCACGGGAGACCCAGTACTTC,CASSEPASGASPRETQYF
TRBJ2-5,-,TRBV7-3,17,-,TGTGCCAGCAGCCAGACTGGGCCGGAGGGCCCGCAAGAGACCCAGTACTTC,CASSQTGPEGPQETQYF
TRBJ2-3,few,TRBV7-2,12,-,TGTGCCAGCAGCCCGAGTCGAGATACGCAGTATTTT,CASSPSRDTQYF
TRBJ2-1,few,TRBV24-1,13,-,TGTGCCACCAGTGATGCCGCCTCTTATGAGCAGTTCTTC,CATSDAASYEQFF
TRBJ1-1,-,TRBV19,13,-,TGTGCCAGTAGTATTAAAAAGAACACTGAAGCTTTCTTT,CASSIKKNTEAFF
TRBJ2-7,few,TRBV6-6,15,-,TGTGCCAGCAGTTACTCAAGACAGGACGGGGGGGAGCAGTACTTC,CASSYSRQDGGEQYF
TRBJ2-7,many,TRBV7-9,14,-,TGTGCCAGCAGCTTTAGCGGGACAGCCTACGAGCAGTACTTC,CASSFSGTAYEQYF
TRBJ2-1,-,TRBV5-1,15,TRBD2,TGCGCCAGCAGCCCTAGCGGGGAATCCTACAATGAGCAGTTCTTC,CASSPSGESYNEQFF
TRBJ1-1,few,TRBV18,13,-,TGTGCCAGCTCACCAGGGACCATTACTGAAGCTTTCTTT,CASSPGTITEAFF
TRBJ2-3,-,TRBV20-1,14,TRBD2,TGCAGTGCTAGCCCCGGAGCGGGGGAAGATACGCAGTATTTT,CSASPGAGEDTQYF
TRBJ2-7,-,TRBV12-3/TRBV12-4,13,-,TGTGCCAGCAGCCCTGACACCTCCTACGAGCAGTACTTC,CASSPDTSYEQYF
TRBJ2-7,-,TRBV5-1,14,-,TGCGCCAGCCGCGAAACAGGGTTGGTTGGCGAGCAGTACTTC,CASRETGLVGEQYF
TRBJ1-1,-,TRBV12-3/TRBV12-4,14,-,TGTGCCAGCAGTTCGATCCTTGAACACACTGAAGCTTTCTTT,CASSSILEHTEAFF
TRBJ2-3,few,TRBV7-3,13,-,TGTGCCAGCGGGTTAACAGCGTCAGATACGCAGTATTTT,CASGLTASDTQYF
TRBJ1-1,-,TRBV29-1,13,-,TGCAGCGCCGGTTCTTCAATAAACACTGAAGCTTTCTTT,CSAGSSINTEAFF
TRBJ2-6,many,TRBV7-3,19,-,TGTGCCAGCAGCTTAACGAACCGGGACTCATCGTCTGGGGCCAACGTCCTGACTTTC,CASSLTNRDSSSGANVLTF
TRBJ1-6,few,TRBV28,14,TRBD1,TGTGCCAGCAGCATTCAGGGGGGGAATTCACCCCTCCACTTT,CASSIQGGNSPLHF
TRBJ2-7,few,TRBV3-1,14,TRBD1,TGTGCCAGCAGTCCGACAGGGGGCCTGAACGAGCAGTACTTC,CASSPTGGLNEQYF
TRBJ2-7,many,TRBV4-1,13,-,TGCGCCAGCAGCCCGCGTGGGGCCTACGAGCAGTACTTC,CASSPRGAYEQYF
TRBJ1-2,-,TRBV11-2,14,-,TGTGCCAGCAGCCCTACCCTGCGGATCTATGGCTACACCTTC,CASSPTLRIYGYTF
TRBJ2-7,few,TRBV10-2,13,TRBD1,TGCGCCAGCAGTGAGTCGACAGGGCACGAGCAGTACTTC,CASSESTGHEQYF
TRBJ1-3,-,TRBV20-1,15,-,TGCAGTGCTCCTAGAGGATCAGACTTTGGAAACACCATATATTTT,CSAPRGSDFGNTIYF
TRBJ1-6,many,TRBV20-1,13,-,TGCAGTGCTAGGGTAAGGGGCGGTTCACCCCTCCACTTT,CSARVRGGSPLHF
TRBJ1-1,many,TRBV29-1,14,TRBD1,TGCAGCGTTGAAGTCGACAGGGTCGGCACTGAAGCTTTCTTT,CSVEVDRVGTEAFF